This TCR beta chain was found in a study of Graves' ophthalmopathy and Graves' hyperthyroidism. As to this clonotype: Its antigen is not identified.

Ophthalmopathy in the donors was of moderate-to-severe activity, with CAS ≥3, NOSPECS ≥4 and duration under 3 months. Clinicians made diagnoses from clinical symptoms, serum thyroxine, TRAb, thyroid ultrasound and orbital computed tomography. RNA transcripts served as template for amplifying TCR beta CDR3 sequences. RT-PCR with HTBI primers came first, then second-round multiplex PCR. From the multiplex PCR reads, TCRdb called clonotypes with MiXCR, one entry per CDR3 protein. Here the sample spans more than 550,000 distinct CDR3 sequences, over 40% being singletons. Per the germline V gene, CDR1 is SQVTM and CDR2 is ANQGSEA. The ends lost 5 bases at V and 1 base at J; junction bases unmatched: 8. The CDR3 is made up of 15 amino acids. General study results and limits: A 13-signature model separated ophthalmopathy from stable hyperthyroidism, almost 90% sensitivity, about 81% specificity. At around 68% sensitivity and approximately 72% specificity, the model predicted progression of the ophthalmopathy.

This sequence was found in an adult man with Graves' ophthalmopathy. The rearrangement joins TRBV29-1 to TRBJ2-7; 10 bases are a match to TRBD1. The source material was peripheral blood. The CDR3, as DNA: TGCAGCGTTAAAGGGGGGGACAGGGGATCCTACGAGCAGTACTTC. Amino acid sequence: CSVKGGDRGSYEQYF.